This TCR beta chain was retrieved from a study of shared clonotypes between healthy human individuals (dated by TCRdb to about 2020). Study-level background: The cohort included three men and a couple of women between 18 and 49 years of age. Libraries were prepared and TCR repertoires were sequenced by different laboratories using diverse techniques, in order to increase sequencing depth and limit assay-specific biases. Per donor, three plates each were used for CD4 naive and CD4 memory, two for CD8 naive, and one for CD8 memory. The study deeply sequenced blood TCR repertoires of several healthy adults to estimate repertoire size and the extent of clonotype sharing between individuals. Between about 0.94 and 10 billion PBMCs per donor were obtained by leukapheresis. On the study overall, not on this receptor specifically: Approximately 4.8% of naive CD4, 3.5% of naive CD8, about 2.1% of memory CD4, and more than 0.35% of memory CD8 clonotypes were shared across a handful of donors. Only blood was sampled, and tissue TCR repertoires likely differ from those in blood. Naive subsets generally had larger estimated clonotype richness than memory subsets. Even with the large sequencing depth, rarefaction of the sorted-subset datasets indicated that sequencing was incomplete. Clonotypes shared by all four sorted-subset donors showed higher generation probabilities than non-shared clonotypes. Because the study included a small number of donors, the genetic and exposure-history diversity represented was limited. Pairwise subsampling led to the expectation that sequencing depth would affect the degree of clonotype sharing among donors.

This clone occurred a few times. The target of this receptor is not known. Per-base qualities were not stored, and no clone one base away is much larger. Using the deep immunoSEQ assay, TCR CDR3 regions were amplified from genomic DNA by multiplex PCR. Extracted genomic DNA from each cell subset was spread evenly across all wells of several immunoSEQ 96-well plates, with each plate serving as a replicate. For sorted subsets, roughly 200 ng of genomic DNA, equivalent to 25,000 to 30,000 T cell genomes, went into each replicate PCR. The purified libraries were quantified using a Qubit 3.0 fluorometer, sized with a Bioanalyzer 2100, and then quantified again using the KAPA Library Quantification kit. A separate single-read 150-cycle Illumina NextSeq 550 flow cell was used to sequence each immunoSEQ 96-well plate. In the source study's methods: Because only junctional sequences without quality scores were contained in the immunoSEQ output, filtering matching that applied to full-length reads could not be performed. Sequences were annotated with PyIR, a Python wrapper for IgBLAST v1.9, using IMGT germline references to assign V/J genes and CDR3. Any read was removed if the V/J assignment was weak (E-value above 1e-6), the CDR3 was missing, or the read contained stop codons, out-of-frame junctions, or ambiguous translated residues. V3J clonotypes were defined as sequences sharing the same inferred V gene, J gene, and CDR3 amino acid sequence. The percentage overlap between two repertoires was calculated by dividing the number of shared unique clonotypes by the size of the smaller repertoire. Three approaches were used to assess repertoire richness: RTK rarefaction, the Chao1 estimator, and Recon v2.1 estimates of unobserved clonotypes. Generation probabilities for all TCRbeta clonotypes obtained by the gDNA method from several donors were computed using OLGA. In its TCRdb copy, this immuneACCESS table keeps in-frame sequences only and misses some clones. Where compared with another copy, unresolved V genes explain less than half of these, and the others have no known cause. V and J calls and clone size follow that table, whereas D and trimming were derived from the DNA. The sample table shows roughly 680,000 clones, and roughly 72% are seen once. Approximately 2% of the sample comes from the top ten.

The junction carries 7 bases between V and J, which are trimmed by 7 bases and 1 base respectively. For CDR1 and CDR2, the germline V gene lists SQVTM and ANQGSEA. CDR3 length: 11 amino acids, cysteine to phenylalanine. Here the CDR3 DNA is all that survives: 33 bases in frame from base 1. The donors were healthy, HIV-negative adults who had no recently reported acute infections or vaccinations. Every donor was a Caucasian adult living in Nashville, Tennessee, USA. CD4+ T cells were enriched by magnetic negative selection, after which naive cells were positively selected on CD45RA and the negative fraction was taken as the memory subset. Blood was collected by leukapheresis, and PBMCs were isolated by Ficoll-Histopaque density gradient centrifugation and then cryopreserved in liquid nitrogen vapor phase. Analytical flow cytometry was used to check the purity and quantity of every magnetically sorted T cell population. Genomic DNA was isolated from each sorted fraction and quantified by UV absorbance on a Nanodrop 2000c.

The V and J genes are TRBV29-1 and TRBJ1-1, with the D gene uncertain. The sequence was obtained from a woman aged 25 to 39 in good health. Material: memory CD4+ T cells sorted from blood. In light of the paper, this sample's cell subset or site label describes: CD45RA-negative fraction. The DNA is TGCAGCGCTGCTGAGAACACTGAAGCTTTCTTT. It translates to CSAAENTEAFF.